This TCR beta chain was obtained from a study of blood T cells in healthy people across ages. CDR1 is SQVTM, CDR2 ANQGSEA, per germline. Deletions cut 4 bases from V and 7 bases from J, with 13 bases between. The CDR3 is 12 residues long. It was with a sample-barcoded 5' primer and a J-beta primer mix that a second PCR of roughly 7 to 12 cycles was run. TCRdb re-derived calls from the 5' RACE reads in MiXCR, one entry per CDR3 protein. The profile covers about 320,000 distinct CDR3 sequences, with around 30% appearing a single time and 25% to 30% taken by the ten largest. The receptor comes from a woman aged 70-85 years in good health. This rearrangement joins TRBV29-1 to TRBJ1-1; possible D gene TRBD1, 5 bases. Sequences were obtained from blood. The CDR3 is CSVVRGRGEAFF. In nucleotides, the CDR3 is TGCAGCGTTGTCCGGGGCAGAGGTGAAGCTTTCTTT.